Below are 3 T cell receptor beta chains sequenced from a single sample in a study of blood T cell repertoires in COVID-19. Produced via immunoSEQ multiplex PCR; TCRdb's table is partial and in-frame only. Of tens of thousands of clones listed, about 90% are singletons. The specimen sequenced was peripheral blood. Every receptor here comes from a man aged 60 to 75 with active COVID-19.

The rearrangement joins TRBV7-2 to TRBJ2-3; D unclear. The V gene lost 2 bases and the J gene lost 4 bases, with 10 bases spanning the gap. CDR1 and CDR2 (germline): SGHTA, FQGNSA. The CDR3 has 14 amino acids. The CDR3, as DNA: TGTGCCAGCAGCTTATGGGCTTCTTCAGATACGCAGTATTTT. As protein: CASSLWASSDTQYF. The variable domain in full, with the rest retrieved from reference TRBV7-2 and TRBJ2-3, is GAGVSQSPSNKVTEKGKDVELRCDPISGHTALYWYRQSLGQGLEFLIYFQGNSAPDKSGLPSDRFSAERTGGSVSTLTIQRTQQEDSAVYLCASSLWASSDTQYFGPGTRLTVL.

J is TRBJ1-1 and V is TRBV19, with D hard to call. Trimming stripped 7 bases from V and 4 bases from J, with 13 bases between. The CDR3 extends over 13 amino acids. The V gene's germline CDR1 is LNHDA and CDR2 SQIVND (reference sequence). The CDR3 DNA is TGTGCCAGTAAGCGGGTATCAGGCACTGAAGCTTTCTTT. It specifies CASKRVSGTEAFF.

The chain is built from TRBV29-1 and TRBJ1-5; a weak D match, TRBD1 (6 bases). The CDR3 is 13 residues long. Germline V gene sequence: CDR1 SQVTM, CDR2 ANQGSEA. Trimming removed 6 bases at V and 6 bases at J, with 15 bases between. The CDR3, as DNA: TGCAGCGTAGGTTACAGGGTGGGTCAGCCCCAGCATTTT. Translated: CSVGYRVGQPQHF.